Shown below are 2 T cell receptor beta chains from a single sample sequenced in a study of read filtering for tumor transcriptome and immune sequencing (dated by TCRdb to 2018 to 2021). The reads were generated on an Illumina HiSeq 4000. TCR libraries were built from about 370 ng RNA with the Immunoverse kit, using molecular barcoded adaptors covering alpha/delta and beta/gamma chains. Using fastp trimming at Q25 and MiXCR clonotype assembly, TCRdb reanalyzed the public sequencing data and kept in-frame beta chains. Identical CDR3 proteins give one entry, which carries the most common genes and DNA. The sample table lists over 45,000 distinct CDR3 sequences, around 21% of them with a count of one. Clones ranked in the top ten supply less than 45% of the sample. Sequencing was done on a sample of a population of CD138-negative cells sorted from bone marrow. The label giving this sample's cell subset or site can be read as: bone marrow mononuclear cells depleted of CD138+ plasma/myeloma cells by negative magnetic selection. These receptors were collected from a donor aged 40 or over with multiple myeloma.

Points on this clonotype: Just one base apart from a much larger clone, this may be a read error. This chain connects TRBV10-1 to TRBJ1-1, with D possibly TRBD1 on 5 matching bases. This CDR3 is 13 amino acids long. Germline CDR1 reads WNHNN; CDR2 reads SYGVQD (reference sequence). CDR3 loop: CASRGRENTETFF. CDR3 bases: TGCGCCAGCAGGGGACGGGAGAACACTGAAACTTTCTTT.

Comments on this clonotype: The final CDR3 position lacks the conserved phenylalanine or tryptophan, pointing to a likely read error. The gene calls are TRBV20-1 and TRBJ2-1, with a possible D match to TRBD2 (5 bases). Germline CDR1 reads DFQATT; CDR2 reads SNEGSKA (reference sequence). Trimming pared 0 bases from V and 5 bases from J, leaving 8 bases between. The CDR3 has 13 amino acids. The CDR3 DNA follows: TGCAGTGCTAGAGATTTAGCGAACAATGAGCAGTTCTGT. Its translation: CSARDLANNEQFC.